The T cell receptor (beta chain) under discussion was sequenced for a study of T cells after somatic rescue of genetic block. Measured with immunoSEQ multiplex PCR; TCRdb has only the in-frame clones, and not every one. There are 80,000 to 100,000 clones in the sample; just under 90% occur only once, and roughly 1.7% lies in the top ten. Germline lookup yields CDR1 MNHEY and CDR2 SMNVEV (reference sequence). The V and J ends lost 2 bases and 10 bases respectively, with 17 bases between them. This CDR3 region has 14 residues. Material: peripheral blood mononuclear cells (PBMCs). V is TRBV27 and J is TRBJ1-1, with a possible D match to TRBD1 (5 bases). This clonotype was obtained from a woman aged 18-29 years. CDR3 sequence reads: CASSLRTGDGGAFF. CDR3 nucleotide sequence: TGTGCCAGCAGTTTAAGAACAGGAGACGGGGGAGCTTTCTTT.